This T cell receptor (beta chain) came from a study of response to subunit inactivated influenza vaccine. TCRdb analysed the RT-PCR reads with MiXCR anew, one entry per CDR3 protein. The sample shows about 570,000 distinct CDR3 sequences, 10% to 15% of them seen only once. This clonotype was observed a few times. Sequencing used PBMCs from blood, obtained on the day of vaccination. The clonotype was recovered from a man aged 50 to 59 who received an inactivated influenza vaccine.

The DNA for the CDR3 is TGTGCCAGCAGTTTCTCAGGGTGGCCACTTAATGAAAAACTGTTTTTT. It specifies CASSFSGWPLNEKLFF. The chain uses TRBV12-3 or TRBV12-4 and TRBJ1-4; D may be TRBD1 (5 bases). This CDR3 region has 16 residues. V lost 3 bases to trimming and J lost 4 bases, with 15 bases between them.